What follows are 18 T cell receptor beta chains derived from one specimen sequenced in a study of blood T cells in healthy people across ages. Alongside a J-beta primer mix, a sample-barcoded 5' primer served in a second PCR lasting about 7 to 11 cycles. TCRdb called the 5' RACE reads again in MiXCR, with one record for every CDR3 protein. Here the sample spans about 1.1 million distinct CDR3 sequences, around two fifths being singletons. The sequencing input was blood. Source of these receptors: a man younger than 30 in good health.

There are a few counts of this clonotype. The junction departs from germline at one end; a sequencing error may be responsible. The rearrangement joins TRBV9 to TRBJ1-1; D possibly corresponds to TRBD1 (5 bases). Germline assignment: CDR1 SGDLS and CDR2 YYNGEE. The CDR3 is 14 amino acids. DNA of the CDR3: TGTGCCAGCACCGTAGGGGTTGGGGCCACTGAAGCTTTCTTT. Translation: CASTVGVGATEAFF.

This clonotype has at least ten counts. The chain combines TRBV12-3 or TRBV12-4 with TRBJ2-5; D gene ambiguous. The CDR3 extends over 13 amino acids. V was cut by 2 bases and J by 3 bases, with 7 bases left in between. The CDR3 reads CASSLQEKETQYF. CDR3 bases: TGTGCCAGCAGTTTACAGGAGAAAGAGACCCAGTACTTC.

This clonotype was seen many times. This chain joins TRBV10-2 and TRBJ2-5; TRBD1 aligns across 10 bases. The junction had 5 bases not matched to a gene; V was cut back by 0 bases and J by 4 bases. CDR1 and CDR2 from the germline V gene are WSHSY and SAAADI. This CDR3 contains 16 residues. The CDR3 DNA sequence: TGCGCCAGCAGTGAGTCCCCCCGGACAGGGGGAGAGACCCAGTACTTC. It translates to CASSESPRTGGETQYF.

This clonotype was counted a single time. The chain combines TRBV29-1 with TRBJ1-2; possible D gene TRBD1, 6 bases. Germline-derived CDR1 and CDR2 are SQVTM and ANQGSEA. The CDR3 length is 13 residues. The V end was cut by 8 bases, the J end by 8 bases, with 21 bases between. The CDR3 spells CSTDGRLQGGYTF. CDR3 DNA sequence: TGCAGCACCGACGGTCGACTCCAGGGGGGCTACACCTTC.

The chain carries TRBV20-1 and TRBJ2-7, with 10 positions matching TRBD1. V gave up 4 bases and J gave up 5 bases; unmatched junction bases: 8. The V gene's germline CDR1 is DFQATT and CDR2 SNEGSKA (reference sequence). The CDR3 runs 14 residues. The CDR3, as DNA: TGCAGTGCTATCTCCGGGACAGGGGCGCACGAGCAGTACTTC. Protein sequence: CSAISGTGAHEQYF.

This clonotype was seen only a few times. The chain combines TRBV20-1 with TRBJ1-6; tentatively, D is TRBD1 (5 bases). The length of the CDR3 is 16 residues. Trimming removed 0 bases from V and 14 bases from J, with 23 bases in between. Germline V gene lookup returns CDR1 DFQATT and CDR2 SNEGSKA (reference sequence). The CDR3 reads CSARDQKGRLRKALHF. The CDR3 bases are TGCAGTGCTAGAGATCAGAAGGGACGCCTCCGAAAGGCCCTCCACTTT.

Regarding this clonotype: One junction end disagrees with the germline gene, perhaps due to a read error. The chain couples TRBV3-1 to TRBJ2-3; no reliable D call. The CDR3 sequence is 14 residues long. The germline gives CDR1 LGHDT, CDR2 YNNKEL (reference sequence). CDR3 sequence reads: CASSQDMAADTRYF. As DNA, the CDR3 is TGTGCCAGCAGCCAAGATATGGCCGCAGATACGCGGTATTTT.

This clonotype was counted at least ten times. The CDR3 nucleotides read TGTGCCAGCAGCCTCCAGGGTGCAGATACGCAGTATTTT. Amino acid sequence: CASSLQGADTQYF. The chain has TRBV7-2 and TRBJ2-3; D is possibly TRBD1 (5 bases). Germline lookup yields CDR1 SGHTA and CDR2 FQGNSA. The length of the CDR3 is 13 residues. V lost 5 bases and J 4 bases, leaving 10 bases between the germline ends.

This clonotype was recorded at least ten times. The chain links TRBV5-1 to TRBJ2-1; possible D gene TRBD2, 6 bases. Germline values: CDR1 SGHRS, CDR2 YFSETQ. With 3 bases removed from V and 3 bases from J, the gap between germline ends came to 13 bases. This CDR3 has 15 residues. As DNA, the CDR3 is TGCGCCAGCAGCTCCCGGGGGTCTCTCTACAATGAGCAGTTCTTC. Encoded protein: CASSSRGSLYNEQFF.

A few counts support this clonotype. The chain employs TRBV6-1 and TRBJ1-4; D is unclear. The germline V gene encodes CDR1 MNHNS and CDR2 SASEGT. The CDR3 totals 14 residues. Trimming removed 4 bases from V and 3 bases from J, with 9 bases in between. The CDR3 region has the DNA TGTGCCAGCAGTGGGGGAGCAGCTAATGAAAAACTGTTTTTT. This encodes CASSGGAANEKLFF.

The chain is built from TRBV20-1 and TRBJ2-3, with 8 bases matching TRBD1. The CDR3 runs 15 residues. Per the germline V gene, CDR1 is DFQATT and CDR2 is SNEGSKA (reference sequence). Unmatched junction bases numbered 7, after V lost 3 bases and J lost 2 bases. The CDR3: CSASPRQGTTDTQYF. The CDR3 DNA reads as TGCAGTGCTAGCCCAAGACAGGGGACCACAGATACGCAGTATTTT.

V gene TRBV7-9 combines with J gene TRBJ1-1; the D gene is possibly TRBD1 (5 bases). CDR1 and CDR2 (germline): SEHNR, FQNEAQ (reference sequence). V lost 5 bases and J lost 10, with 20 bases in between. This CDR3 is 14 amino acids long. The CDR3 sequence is CASSPGLRPGGAFF. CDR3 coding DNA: TGTGCCAGCAGCCCGGGACTCCGACCCGGCGGAGCTTTCTTT.

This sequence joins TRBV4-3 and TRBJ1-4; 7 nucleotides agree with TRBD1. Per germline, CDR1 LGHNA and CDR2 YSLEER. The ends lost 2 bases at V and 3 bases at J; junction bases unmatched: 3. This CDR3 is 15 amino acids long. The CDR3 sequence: CASSQPGQPNEKLFF. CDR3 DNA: TGCGCCAGCAGCCAACCGGGACAGCCTAATGAAAAACTGTTTTTT.

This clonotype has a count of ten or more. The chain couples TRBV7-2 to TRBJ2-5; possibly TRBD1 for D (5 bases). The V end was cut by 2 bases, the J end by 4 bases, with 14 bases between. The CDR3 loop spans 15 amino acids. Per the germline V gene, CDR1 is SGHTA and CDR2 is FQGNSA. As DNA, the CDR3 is TGTGCCAGCAGCTTAAATAGGGGCACTGGAGAGACCCAGTACTTC. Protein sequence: CASSLNRGTGETQYF.

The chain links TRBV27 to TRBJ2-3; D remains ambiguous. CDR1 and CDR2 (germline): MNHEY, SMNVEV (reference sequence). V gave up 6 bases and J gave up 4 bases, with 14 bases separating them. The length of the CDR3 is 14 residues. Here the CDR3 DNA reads TGTGCCAGCAGAGACCCAGGACGTTCAGATACGCAGTATTTT. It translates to CASRDPGRSDTQYF.

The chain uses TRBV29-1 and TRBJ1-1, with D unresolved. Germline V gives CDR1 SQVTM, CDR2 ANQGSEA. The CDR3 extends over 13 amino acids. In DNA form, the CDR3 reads TGCAACCCATCGAAAGTCCCCCGGGGTGAAGCTTTCTTT. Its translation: CNPSKVPRGEAFF.

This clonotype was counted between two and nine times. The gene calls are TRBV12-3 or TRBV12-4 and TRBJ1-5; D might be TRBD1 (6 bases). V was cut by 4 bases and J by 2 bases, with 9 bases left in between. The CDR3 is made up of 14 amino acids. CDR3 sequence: CASSWRQGNQPQHF. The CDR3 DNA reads TGTGCCAGCAGTTGGAGACAGGGCAATCAGCCCCAGCATTTT.

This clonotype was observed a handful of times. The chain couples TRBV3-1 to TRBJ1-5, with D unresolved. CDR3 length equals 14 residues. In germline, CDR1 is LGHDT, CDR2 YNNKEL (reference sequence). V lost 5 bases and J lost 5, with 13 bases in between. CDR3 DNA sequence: TGTGCCAGCAGCTTCCTGGACGGAGATCAGCCCCAGCATTTT. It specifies CASSFLDGDQPQHF.